The clone carrying this TCR beta chain showed up just once. Its antigen is unknown. This sample is drawn from a study of cytomegalovirus exposure and HLA in healthy donors. This CDR3 region has 15 residues. The germline V gene has CDR1 SGDLS and CDR2 YYNGEE. V lost 3 bases and J lost 5; bases outside the gene matches: 7. Study-wide results and limits: Reports state that TCR beta sequences accurately predicted most subjects' HLA-A and HLA-B alleles. Cytomegalovirus status, reportedly, was diagnosed with high specificity and sensitivity by the classifier.

PCR amplification relied on 60 Vbeta primers (plus 13 Jbeta primers). Produced via immunoSEQ multiplex PCR; TCRdb's table is partial and in-frame only. The data hold about 180,000 clones, with 70% to 80% observed a single time. The clonotype originates from a man aged 18 to 29 in good health and CMV-seronegative. Sequencing input: PBMCs. This sequence joins TRBV9 and TRBJ2-1; 8 bases match TRBD1. Here the CDR3 reads CASSARTGLDNEQFF. CDR3 coding DNA: TGTGCCAGCAGCGCCCGGACAGGGTTGGACAATGAGCAGTTCTTC.